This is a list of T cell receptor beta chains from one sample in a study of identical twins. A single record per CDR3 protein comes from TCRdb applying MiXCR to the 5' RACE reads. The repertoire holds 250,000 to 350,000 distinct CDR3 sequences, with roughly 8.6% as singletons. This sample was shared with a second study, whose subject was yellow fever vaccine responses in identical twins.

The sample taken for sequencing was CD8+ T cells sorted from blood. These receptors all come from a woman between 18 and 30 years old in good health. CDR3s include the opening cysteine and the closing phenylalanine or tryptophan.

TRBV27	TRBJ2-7	CASIKDRDGYEQYF
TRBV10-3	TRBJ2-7	CATLAGVLYDFSYEQYF
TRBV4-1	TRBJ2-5	CASSQDRSVETQYF
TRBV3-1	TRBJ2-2	CASSQDKGYTGELFF
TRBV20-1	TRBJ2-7	CSAKTTGTSGNPYEQYF
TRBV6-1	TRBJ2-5	CASTPDGPGETQYF
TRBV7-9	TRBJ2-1	CASSVQGKDNEQFF
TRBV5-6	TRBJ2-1	CASSPSGRWDEQFF
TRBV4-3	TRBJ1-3	CASSQDGFSGNTIYF
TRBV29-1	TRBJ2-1	CSVPGHHNEQFF
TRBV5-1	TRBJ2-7	CASSSDFSYEQYF
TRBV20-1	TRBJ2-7	CSSVFGFGPYEQYF
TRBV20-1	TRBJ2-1	CSARDGPEQFF
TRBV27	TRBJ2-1	CASSYMGTGTFF
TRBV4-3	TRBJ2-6	CASSQGPGGAGANVLTF
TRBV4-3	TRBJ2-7	CASSQDRGISYEQYF
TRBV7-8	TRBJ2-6	CASSLYRAGANVLTF
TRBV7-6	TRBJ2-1	CASSYTGDEQFF
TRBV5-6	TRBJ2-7	CASSLANRVYEQYF
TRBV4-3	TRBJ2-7	CASSVGTTGYEQYF
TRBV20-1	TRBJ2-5	CSAGGTSGTWLGETQYF
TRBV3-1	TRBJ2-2	CASSQDPPTGELFF
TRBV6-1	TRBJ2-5	CASSPPQQGEETQYF
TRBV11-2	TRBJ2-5	CASSPNWAGGETQYF
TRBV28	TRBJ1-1	CASSHPGFLYTEAFF
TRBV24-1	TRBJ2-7	CATSDHRTSGGSEQYF
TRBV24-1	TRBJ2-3	CATSSTDLTDTQYF
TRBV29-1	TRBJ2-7	CSGSTVTYEQYF
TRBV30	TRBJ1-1	CAWSAGQGAFF
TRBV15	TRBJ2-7	CATSLVTSGRYEQYF
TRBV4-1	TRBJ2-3	CASSHPVGTSKDTQYF
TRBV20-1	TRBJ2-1	CSARGVLAGDSYNEQFF
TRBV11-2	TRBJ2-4	CASSLVGKDSLGHNIQYF
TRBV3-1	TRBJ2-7	CASSGSGGRTYEQYF
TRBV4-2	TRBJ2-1	CASSQETGAAYNEQFF
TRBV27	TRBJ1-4	CASRGPGEKLFF
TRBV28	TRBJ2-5	CASSLPLRGGETQYF
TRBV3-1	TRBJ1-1	CASSPGQGITEAFF
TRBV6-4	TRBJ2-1	CASSDSADLYNEQFF
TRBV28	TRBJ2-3	CASSLFGGRSTDTQNF